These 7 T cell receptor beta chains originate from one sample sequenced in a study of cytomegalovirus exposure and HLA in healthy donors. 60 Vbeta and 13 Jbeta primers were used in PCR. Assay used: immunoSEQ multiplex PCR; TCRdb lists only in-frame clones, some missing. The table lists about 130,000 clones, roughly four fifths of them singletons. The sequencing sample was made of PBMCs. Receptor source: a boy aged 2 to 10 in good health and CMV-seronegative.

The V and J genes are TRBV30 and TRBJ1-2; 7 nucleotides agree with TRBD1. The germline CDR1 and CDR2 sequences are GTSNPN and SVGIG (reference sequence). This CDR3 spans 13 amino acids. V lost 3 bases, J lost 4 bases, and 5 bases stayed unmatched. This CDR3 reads CAWSPTGPYGYTF. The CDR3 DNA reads TGTGCCTGGAGCCCGACAGGGCCCTATGGCTACACCTTC.

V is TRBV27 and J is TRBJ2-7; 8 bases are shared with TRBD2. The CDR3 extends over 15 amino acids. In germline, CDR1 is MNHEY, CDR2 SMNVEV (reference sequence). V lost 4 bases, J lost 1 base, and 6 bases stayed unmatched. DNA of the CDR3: TGTGCCAGCAGTTCTCTAGCGGGTCTTTCCTACGAGCAGTACGTC. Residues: CASSSLAGLSYEQYV.

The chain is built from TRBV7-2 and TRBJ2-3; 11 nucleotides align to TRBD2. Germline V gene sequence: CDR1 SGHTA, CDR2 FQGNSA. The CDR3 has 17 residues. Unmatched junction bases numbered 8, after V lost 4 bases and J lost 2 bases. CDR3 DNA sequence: TGTGCCAGCAGCTCCGACGGGACTAGCGGAGACACAGATACGCAGTATTTT. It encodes CASSSDGTSGDTDTQYF.

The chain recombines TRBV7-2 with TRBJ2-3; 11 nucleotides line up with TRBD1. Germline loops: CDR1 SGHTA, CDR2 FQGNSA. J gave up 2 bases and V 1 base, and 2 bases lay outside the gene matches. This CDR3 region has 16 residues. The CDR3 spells CASSLGDRGYTDTQYF. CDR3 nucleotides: TGTGCCAGCAGCTTAGGGGACAGGGGGTACACAGATACGCAGTATTTT.

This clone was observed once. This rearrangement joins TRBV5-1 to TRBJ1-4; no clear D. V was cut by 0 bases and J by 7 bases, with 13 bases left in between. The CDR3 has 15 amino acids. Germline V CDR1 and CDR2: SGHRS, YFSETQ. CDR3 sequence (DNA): TGCGCCAGCAGCTTGGTATCCGGGAAAGCTGAAAAACTGTTTTTT. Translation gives CASSLVSGKAEKLFF.

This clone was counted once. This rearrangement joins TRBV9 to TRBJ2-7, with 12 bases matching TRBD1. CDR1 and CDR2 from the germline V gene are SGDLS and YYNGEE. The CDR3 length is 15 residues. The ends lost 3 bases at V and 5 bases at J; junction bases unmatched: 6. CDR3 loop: CASSGGTGGFDEQYF. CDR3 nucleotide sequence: TGTGCCAGCAGCGGAGGGACAGGGGGCTTTGACGAGCAGTACTTC.

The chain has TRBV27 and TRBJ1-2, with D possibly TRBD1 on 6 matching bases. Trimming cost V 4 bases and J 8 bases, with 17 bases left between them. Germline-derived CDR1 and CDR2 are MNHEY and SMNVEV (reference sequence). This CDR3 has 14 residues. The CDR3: CASSSPTGRGGYTF. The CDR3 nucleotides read TGTGCCAGCAGTTCTCCCACAGGGAGAGGAGGCTACACCTTC.